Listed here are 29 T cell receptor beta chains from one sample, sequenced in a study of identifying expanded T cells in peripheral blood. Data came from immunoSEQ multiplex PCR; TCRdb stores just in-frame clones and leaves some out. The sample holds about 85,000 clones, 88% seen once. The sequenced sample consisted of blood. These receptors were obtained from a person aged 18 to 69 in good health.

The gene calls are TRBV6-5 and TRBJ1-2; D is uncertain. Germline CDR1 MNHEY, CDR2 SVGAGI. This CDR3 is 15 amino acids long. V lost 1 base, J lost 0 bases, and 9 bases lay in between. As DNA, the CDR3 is TGTGCCAGCAGTTACTACGGACCAACTAACTATGGCTACACCTTC. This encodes CASSYYGPTNYGYTF.

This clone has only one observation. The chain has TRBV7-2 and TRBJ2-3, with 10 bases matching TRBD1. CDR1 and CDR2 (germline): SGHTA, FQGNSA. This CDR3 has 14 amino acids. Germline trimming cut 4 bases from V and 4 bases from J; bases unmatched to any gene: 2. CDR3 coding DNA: TGTGCCAGCAGCTCGGGGACAGGGGCAGATACGCAGTATTTT. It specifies CASSSGTGADTQYF. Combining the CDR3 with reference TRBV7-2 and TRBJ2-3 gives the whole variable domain GAGVSQSPSNKVTEKGKDVELRCDPISGHTALYWYRQSLGQGLEFLIYFQGNSAPDKSGLPSDRFSAERTGGSVSTLTIQRTQQEDSAVYLCASSSGTGADTQYFGPGTRLTVL.

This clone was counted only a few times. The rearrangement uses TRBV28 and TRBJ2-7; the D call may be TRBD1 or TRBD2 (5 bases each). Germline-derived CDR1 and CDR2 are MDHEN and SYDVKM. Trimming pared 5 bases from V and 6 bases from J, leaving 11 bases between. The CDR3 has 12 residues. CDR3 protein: CASSRDDLEQYF. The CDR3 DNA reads TGTGCCAGCAGTCGGGACGACCTCGAGCAGTACTTC.

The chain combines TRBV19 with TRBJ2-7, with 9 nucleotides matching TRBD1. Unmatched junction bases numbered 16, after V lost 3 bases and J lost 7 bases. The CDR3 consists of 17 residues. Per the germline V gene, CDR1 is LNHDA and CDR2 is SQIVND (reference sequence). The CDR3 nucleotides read TGTGCCAGTAGTATCCTACCTGTATCACAGGGGGCGCTTGAGCAGTACTTC. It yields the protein CASSILPVSQGALEQYF. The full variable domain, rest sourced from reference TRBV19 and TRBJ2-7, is DGGITQSPKYLFRKEGQNVTLSCEQNLNHDAMYWYRQDPGQGLRLIYYSQIVNDFQKGDIAEGYSVSREKKESFPLTVTSAQKNPTAFYLCASSILPVSQGALEQYFGPGTRLTVT.

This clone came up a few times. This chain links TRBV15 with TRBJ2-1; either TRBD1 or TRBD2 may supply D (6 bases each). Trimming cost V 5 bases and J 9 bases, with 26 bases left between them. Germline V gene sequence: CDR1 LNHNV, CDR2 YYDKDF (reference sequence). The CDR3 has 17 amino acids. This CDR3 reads CATSPKKGGRSKGEQFF. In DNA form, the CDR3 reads TGTGCCACCAGCCCAAAGAAGGGGGGCCGGTCAAAAGGTGAGCAGTTCTTC.

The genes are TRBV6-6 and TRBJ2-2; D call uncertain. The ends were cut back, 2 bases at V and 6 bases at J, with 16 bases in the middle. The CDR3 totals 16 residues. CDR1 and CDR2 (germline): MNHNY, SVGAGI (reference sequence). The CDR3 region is CASSYGTEIGPGELFF. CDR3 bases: TGTGCCAGCAGTTACGGTACGGAAATTGGACCCGGGGAGCTGTTTTTT.

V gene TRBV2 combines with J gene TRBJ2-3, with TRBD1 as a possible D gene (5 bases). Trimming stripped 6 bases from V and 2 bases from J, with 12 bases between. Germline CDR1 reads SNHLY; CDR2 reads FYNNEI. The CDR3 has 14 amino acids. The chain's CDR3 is CASRYDRNTDTQYF. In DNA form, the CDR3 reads TGTGCCAGCAGGTACGACAGAAACACAGATACGCAGTATTTT.

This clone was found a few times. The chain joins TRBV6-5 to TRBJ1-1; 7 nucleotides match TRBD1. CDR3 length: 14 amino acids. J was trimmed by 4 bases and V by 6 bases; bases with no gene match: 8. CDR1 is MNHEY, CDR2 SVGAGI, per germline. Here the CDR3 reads CASSGDSRATEAFF. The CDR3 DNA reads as TGTGCCAGCAGCGGGGACAGTCGAGCCACTGAAGCTTTCTTT.

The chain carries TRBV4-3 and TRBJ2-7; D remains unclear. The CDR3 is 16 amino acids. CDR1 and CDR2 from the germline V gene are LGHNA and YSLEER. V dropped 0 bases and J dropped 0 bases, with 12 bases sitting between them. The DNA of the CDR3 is TGCGCCAGCAGCCAAGAGTCCCAGGACCTCTCCTACGAGCAGTACTTC. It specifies CASSQESQDLSYEQYF.

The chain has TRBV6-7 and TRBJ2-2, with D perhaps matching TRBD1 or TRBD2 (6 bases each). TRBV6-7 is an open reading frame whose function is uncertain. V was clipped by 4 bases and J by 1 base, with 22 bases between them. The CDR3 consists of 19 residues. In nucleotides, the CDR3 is TGTGCCAGCAGTTTCCTCCCTTATTGGGGGGCCGGGAACACCGGGGAGCTGTTTTTT. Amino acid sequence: CASSFLPYWGAGNTGELFF.

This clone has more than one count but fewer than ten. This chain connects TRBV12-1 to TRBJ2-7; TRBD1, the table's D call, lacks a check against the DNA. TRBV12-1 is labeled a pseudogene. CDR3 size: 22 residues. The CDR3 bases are TGTGCCAGCACCACCCAGTCAGTAGTGTTGTACAGGGCCCTGGGGTGTTACTACGAGCAGTACTTC. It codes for CASTTQSVVLYRALGCYYEQYF.

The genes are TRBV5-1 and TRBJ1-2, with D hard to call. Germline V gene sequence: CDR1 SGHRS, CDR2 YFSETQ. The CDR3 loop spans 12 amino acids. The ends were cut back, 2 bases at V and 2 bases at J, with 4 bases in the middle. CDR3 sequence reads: CASSLTNYGYTF. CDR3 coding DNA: TGCGCCAGCAGCTTAACGAACTATGGCTACACCTTC.

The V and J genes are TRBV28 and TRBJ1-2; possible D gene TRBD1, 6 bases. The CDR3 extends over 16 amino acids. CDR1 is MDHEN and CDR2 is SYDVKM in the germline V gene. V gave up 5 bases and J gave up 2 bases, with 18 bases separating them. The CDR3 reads CASSTLQGRGNYGYTF. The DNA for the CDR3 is TGTGCCAGCAGTACCCTACAGGGAAGAGGCAACTATGGCTACACCTTC.

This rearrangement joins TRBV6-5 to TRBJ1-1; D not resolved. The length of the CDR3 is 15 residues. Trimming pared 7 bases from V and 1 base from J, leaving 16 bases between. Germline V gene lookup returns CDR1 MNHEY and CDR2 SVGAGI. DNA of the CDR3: TGTGCCAGCACCCCAGACCTCGGCCCGAACACTGAAGCTTTCTTT. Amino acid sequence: CASTPDLGPNTEAFF.

In DNA form, the CDR3 reads TGTGCCAGCAGCCCTAGCGCGCGGGCGCGGGGCTATGGCTACACCTTC. This encodes CASSPSARARGYGYTF. V is TRBV7-8 and J is TRBJ1-2; D not certain. Germline V gene lookup returns CDR1 SGHVS and CDR2 FQNEAQ. V was clipped by 5 bases and J by 4 bases, with 20 bases between them. The CDR3 is made up of 16 amino acids.

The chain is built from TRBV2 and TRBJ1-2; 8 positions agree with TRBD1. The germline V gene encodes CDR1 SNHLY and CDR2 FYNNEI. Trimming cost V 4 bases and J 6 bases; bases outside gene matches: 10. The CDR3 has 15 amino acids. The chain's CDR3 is CASSGWTGYGDGYTF. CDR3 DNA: TGTGCCAGCAGTGGGTGGACAGGGTACGGTGATGGCTACACCTTC.

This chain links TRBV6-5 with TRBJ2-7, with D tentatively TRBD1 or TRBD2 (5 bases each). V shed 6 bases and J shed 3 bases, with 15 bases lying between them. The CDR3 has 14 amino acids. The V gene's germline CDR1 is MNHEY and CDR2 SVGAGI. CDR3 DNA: TGTGCCAGCAGCCCTGATTGGGACGGCTACGAGCAGTACTTC. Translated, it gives CASSPDWDGYEQYF.

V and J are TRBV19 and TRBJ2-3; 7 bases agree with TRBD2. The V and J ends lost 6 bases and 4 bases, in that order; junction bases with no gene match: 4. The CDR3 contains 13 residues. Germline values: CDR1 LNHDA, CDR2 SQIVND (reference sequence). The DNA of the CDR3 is TGTGCCAGTAGGATAAGCGGGGCAGATACGCAGTATTTT. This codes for CASRISGADTQYF.

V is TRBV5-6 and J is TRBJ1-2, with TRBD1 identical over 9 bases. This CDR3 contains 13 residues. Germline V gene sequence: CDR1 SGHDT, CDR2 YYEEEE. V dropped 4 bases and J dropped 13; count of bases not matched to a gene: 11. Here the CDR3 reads CASSPGTGSLSTF. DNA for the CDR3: TGTGCCAGCAGCCCCGGGACAGGGTCCCTCTCCACCTTC.

The CDR3 sequence: CASSLIAMVEQFF. DNA of the CDR3: TGTGCCAGCAGCTTGATAGCGATGGTTGAGCAGTTCTTC. The chain is built from TRBV7-2 and TRBJ2-1; perhaps TRBD2 as D (5 bases). Germline CDR1 is SGHTA and CDR2 is FQGNSA. V was shortened by 3 bases and J by 9 bases, with 12 bases between the two germline ends. The CDR3 extends over 13 amino acids. Drawing the rest from reference TRBV7-2 and TRBJ2-1, the complete variable domain is GAGVSQSPSNKVTEKGKDVELRCDPISGHTALYWYRQSLGQGLEFLIYFQGNSAPDKSGLPSDRFSAERTGGSVSTLTIQRTQQEDSAVYLCASSLIAMVEQFFGPGTRLTVL.

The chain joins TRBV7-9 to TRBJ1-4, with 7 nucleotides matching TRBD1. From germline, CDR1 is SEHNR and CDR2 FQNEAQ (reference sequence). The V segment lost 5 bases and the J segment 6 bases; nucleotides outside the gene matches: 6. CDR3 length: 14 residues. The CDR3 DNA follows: TGTGCCAGCAGCCCCAGACAGGGAGATGAAAAACTGTTTTTT. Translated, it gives CASSPRQGDEKLFF.

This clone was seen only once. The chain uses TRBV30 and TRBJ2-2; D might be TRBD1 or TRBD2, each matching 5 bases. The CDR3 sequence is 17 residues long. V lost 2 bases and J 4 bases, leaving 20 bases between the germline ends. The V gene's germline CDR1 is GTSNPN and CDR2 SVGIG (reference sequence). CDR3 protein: CAWSYLGQGVITGELFF. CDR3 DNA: TGTGCCTGGAGTTATTTAGGGCAGGGAGTTATCACCGGGGAGCTGTTTTTT.

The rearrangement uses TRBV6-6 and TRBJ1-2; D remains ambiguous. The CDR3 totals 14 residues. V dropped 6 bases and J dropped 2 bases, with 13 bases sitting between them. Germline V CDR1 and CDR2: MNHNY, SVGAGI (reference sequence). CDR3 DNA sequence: TGTGCCAGCAGCAAGAAAAGAACGAACTATGGCTACACCTTC. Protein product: CASSKKRTNYGYTF.

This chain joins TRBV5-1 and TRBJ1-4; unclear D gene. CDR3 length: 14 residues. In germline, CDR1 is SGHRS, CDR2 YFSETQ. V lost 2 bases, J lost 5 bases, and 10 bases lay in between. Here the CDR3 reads CASSFAQRNEKLFF. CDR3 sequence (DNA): TGCGCCAGCAGCTTTGCACAGAGGAATGAAAAACTGTTTTTT.

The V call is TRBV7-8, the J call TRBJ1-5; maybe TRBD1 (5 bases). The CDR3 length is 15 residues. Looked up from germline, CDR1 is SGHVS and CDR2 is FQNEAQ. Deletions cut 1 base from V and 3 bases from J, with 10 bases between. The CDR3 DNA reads TGTGCCAGCAGCTTAGTACAGGCGGACAATCAGCCCCAGCATTTT. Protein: CASSLVQADNQPQHF.

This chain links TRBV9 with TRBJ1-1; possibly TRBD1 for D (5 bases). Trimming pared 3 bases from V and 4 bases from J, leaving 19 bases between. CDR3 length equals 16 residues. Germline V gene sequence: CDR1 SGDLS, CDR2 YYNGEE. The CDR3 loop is CASSAGLGVRGTEAFF. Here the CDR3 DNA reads TGTGCCAGCAGCGCCGGGCTGGGGGTTCGGGGCACTGAAGCTTTCTTT.

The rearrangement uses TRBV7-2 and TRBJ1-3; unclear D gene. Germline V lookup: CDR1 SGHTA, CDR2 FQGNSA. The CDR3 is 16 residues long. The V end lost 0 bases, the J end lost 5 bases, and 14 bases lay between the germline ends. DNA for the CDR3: TGTGCCAGCAGCTTAGCCGGCTACCGGGATAGAAACACCATATATTTT. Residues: CASSLAGYRDRNTIYF.

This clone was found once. CDR3 in amino acids: CASSLVAARGTDTQYF. CDR3 in DNA: TGTGCCAGCAGCTTAGTGGCGGCGCGAGGAACAGATACGCAGTATTTT. This chain uses TRBV7-9 with TRBJ2-3; D is undetermined. The germline V gene encodes CDR1 SEHNR and CDR2 FQNEAQ (reference sequence). The CDR3 contains 16 residues. V was trimmed by 1 base and J by 3 bases, leaving 14 bases between them.

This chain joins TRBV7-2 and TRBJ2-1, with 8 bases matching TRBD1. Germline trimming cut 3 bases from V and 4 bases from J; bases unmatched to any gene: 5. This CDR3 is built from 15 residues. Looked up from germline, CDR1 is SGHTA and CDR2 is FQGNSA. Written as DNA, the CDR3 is TGTGCCAGCAGCTTGGCAGGGGGCGCGTACAATGAGCAGTTCTTC. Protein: CASSLAGGAYNEQFF.